The 27 T cell receptor beta chains in this list originate from one sample, sequenced in a study of blood T cell repertoires in COVID-19. The assay was immunoSEQ multiplex PCR, and TCRdb's table has in-frame clones only and misses some. Among about 150,000 clones listed, more than 85% were seen once. What was sequenced was peripheral blood. Receptors originate from a woman between 70 and 85 years old with acute or convalescent COVID-19.

This sequence joins TRBV2 and TRBJ1-6; D is possibly TRBD1 (5 bases). CDR3 size: 15 residues. CDR1 and CDR2 (germline): SNHLY, FYNNEI. The ends were cut back, 3 bases at V and 9 bases at J, with 15 bases in the middle. CDR3 bases: TGTGCCAGCAGTGAGCATGCGGGGGTTGGTTCACCCCTCCACTTT. Its protein is CASSEHAGVGSPLHF.

J is TRBJ2-7 and V is TRBV24-1, with D possibly matching TRBD2 (5 bases). Trimming took off 8 bases at V and 7 bases at J, with 26 bases between the two ends. This CDR3 has 16 residues. Germline-derived CDR1 and CDR2 are KGHDR and SFDVKD. The CDR3 protein is CATKGPTTPVSGEQYV. The CDR3 nucleotides are TGTGCCACCAAAGGCCCCACTACCCCGGTCTCGGGGGAGCAGTACGTC.

The gene calls are TRBV7-9 and TRBJ1-2, with 9 bases matching TRBD1. This CDR3 is 15 amino acids long. V shed 4 bases, J shed 4 bases, and the junction held 7 bases outside the gene matches. Per the germline V gene, CDR1 is SEHNR and CDR2 is FQNEAQ (reference sequence). CDR3 amino acids: CASSSTGGASYGYTF. The CDR3, as DNA: TGTGCCAGCAGCTCCACAGGGGGCGCGAGCTATGGCTACACCTTC.

The chain combines TRBV6-6 with TRBJ2-5; 12 bases are shared with TRBD2. The CDR3 is 15 residues long. CDR1 is MNHNY, CDR2 SVGAGI, per germline (reference sequence). V lost 5 bases, J lost 3 bases, and 4 bases stayed unmatched. The CDR3 region is CASSPLAGGEETQYF. The CDR3 DNA sequence: TGTGCCAGCAGTCCCCTAGCGGGGGGGGAAGAGACCCAGTACTTC.

In this sample, this clone turned up once. The chain recombines TRBV19 with TRBJ2-5; D is unresolved. The J call is uncertain, as TRBJ2-7 better fits the DNA end. Germline V lookup: CDR1 LNHDA, CDR2 SQIVND (reference sequence). The CDR3 extends over 15 amino acids. The CDR3 reads CASSIASQASYEQYF. The CDR3 nucleotides are TGTGCCAGTAGTATAGCCAGTCAGGCGTCCTACGAGCAGTACTTC.

The rearrangement joins TRBV7-9 to TRBJ2-1, with D tentatively TRBD2 (5 bases). Germline V gene lookup returns CDR1 SEHNR and CDR2 FQNEAQ (reference sequence). This CDR3 comprises 16 residues. V shed 5 bases and J shed 0 bases, with 14 bases lying between them. The CDR3 spells CASSPPLGSSYNEQFF. In DNA, the CDR3 is TGTGCCAGCAGCCCCCCTCTAGGGAGCTCCTACAATGAGCAGTTCTTC.

The rearrangement joins TRBV6-5 to TRBJ1-1; 7 nucleotides line up with TRBD1. The V and J ends lost 8 bases and 10 bases, in that order; junction bases with no gene match: 16. This CDR3 contains 14 residues. Germline CDR1 MNHEY, CDR2 SVGAGI. CDR3 coding DNA: TGTGCCAGCCAAAAGGACAGGCGGGATGGTGGAGCTTTCTTT. It translates to CASQKDRRDGGAFF.

The CDR3: CASSYSISGNNSPLHF. The CDR3 nucleotides read TGTGCCAGCAGTTACTCGATATCGGGGAATAATTCACCCCTCCACTTT. The chain uses TRBV6-5 and TRBJ1-6, with D unclear. V lost 0 bases and J lost 5, with 11 bases in between. CDR3 length: 16 amino acids. From germline, CDR1 is MNHEY and CDR2 SVGAGI.

The gene calls are TRBV10-3 and TRBJ1-1, with D possibly matching TRBD1 (6 bases). The CDR3 extends over 14 amino acids. Germline V gives CDR1 ENHRY, CDR2 SYGVKD. The germline V and J ends were trimmed by 0 bases and 1 base, with 6 bases remaining between them. This chain's CDR3 is CAISESQGNTEAFF. The DNA for the CDR3 is TGTGCCATCAGTGAGTCACAGGGGAACACTGAAGCTTTCTTT.

This sequence joins TRBV11-3 and TRBJ1-1; possible D gene TRBD1, 5 bases. V shed 5 bases and J shed 6 bases, with 13 bases lying between them. The CDR3 has 13 amino acids. The germline V gene encodes CDR1 SGHNT and CDR2 YENEEA. Here the CDR3 DNA reads TGTGCCAGCAGCCCTCCAGGGCGACCTGAAGCTTTCTTT. It yields the protein CASSPPGRPEAFF.

Comments on this clone: In the same sample, other DNA sequences code for this CDR3. This CDR3 reads CASSLALNTEAFF. The CDR3 DNA reads as TGCGCCAGCAGCTTGGCCTTGAACACTGAAGCTTTCTTT. The chain employs TRBV5-1 and TRBJ1-1, with D uncertain. Trimming pared 0 bases from V and 0 bases from J, leaving 3 bases between. The CDR3 runs 13 residues. Germline-derived CDR1 and CDR2 are SGHRS and YFSETQ. The variable domain in full, completed from reference TRBV5-1 and TRBJ1-1, reads KAGVTQTPRYLIKTRGQQVTLSCSPISGHRSVSWYQQTPGQGLQFLFEYFSETQRNKGNFPGRFSGRQFSNSRSEMNVSTLELGDSALYLCASSLALNTEAFFGQGTRLTVV.

CDR3 sequence: CASSQARPAGGETQYF. The DNA of the CDR3 is TGTGCCAGCAGCCAAGCCAGGCCAGCGGGGGGCGAGACCCAGTACTTC. The chain uses TRBV3-1 (or the pseudogene TRBV3-2) and TRBJ2-5; 9 positions match TRBD2. The CDR3 covers 16 residues. The trim removed 1 base at V and 5 bases at J, leaving 8 bases unmatched. CDR1 LGHDT and CDR2 YNNKEL come from the germline V gene (reference sequence).

The chain recombines TRBV10-1 with TRBJ1-5; the match to TRBD1 covers 8 bases. Germline assignment: CDR1 WNHNN and CDR2 SYGVQD (reference sequence). This CDR3 region has 14 residues. J gave up 2 bases and V 8 bases, and 5 bases lay outside the gene matches. The CDR3 DNA sequence: TGCGCCAGCCCCCGGACAGGGTGCAATCAGCCCCAGCATTTT. As protein: CASPRTGCNQPQHF.

The chain carries TRBV27 and TRBJ1-6; D is undetermined. Germline CDR1 and CDR2: MNHEY and SMNVEV (reference sequence). V was clipped by 5 bases and J by 6 bases, with 14 bases between them. The CDR3 sequence is 15 residues long. The CDR3 DNA sequence: TGTGCCAGCAGTCCTTTTGAGGTGGCTAATTCACCCCTCCACTTT. Translation gives CASSPFEVANSPLHF.

The V and J genes are TRBV5-1 and TRBJ1-3; TRBD1 might be the D (6 bases). This CDR3 spans 17 amino acids. The germline V and J ends were trimmed by 4 bases and 0 bases, with 17 bases remaining between them. CDR1 and CDR2 (germline): SGHRS, YFSETQ. CDR3 bases: TGCGCCAGCAGCGACACGCAAACAGGGATCTCTGGAAACACCATATATTTT. This codes for CASSDTQTGISGNTIYF.

The CDR3 DNA follows: TGTGCCAGCAGTTACATCAGGGGGCGCCGGACTGAGGGCTACACCTTC. It yields the protein CASSYIRGRRTEGYTF. The chain couples TRBV6-2 or TRBV6-3 to TRBJ1-2; 8 bases fit TRBD1. V lost 2 bases and J lost 8; bases outside the gene matches: 13. There are 16 residues in the CDR3. CDR1 and CDR2 (germline): MNHEY, SVGEGT.

This chain uses TRBV19 with TRBJ1-1, with D unresolved. This CDR3 has 14 amino acids. In germline, CDR1 is LNHDA, CDR2 SQIVND (reference sequence). Trimming removed 3 bases at V and 1 base at J, with 9 bases between. The CDR3 here is CASSMRGSNTEAFF. The DNA for the CDR3 is TGTGCCAGTAGTATGCGGGGTTCGAACACTGAAGCTTTCTTT.

The gene calls are TRBV30 and TRBJ2-3, with a weak D call TRBD2 (6 bases). The V gene's germline CDR1 is GTSNPN and CDR2 SVGIG (reference sequence). V shed 0 bases and J shed 8 bases, with 12 bases lying between them. This CDR3 is built from 13 residues. DNA of the CDR3: TGTGCCTGGAGTGTACAAGGAGCGGGTACGCAGTATTTT. This codes for CAWSVQGAGTQYF.

The chain has TRBV10-1 and TRBJ2-3; 7 positions agree with TRBD1. V gave up 7 bases and J gave up 3 bases; unmatched junction bases: 4. Germline V CDR1 and CDR2: WNHNN, SYGVQD (reference sequence). This CDR3 spans 13 amino acids. CDR3 in amino acids: CASNRGWTDTQYF. CDR3 coding DNA: TGCGCCAGCAACAGGGGCTGGACAGATACGCAGTATTTT.

This chain connects TRBV7-8 to TRBJ2-5, with TRBD2 matching over 13 bases. Trimming cost V 4 bases and J 3 bases; bases outside gene matches: 8. Germline-derived CDR1 and CDR2 are SGHVS and FQNEAQ. The CDR3 length is 17 residues. The CDR3 nucleotides read TGTGCCAGCAGCTCTTACGGACTAGCGGGGGTGAAAGAGACCCAGTACTTC. It is translated as CASSSYGLAGVKETQYF.

The rearrangement links TRBV18 to TRBJ2-5, with 7 bases matching TRBD1. The CDR3 extends over 13 amino acids. Germline lookup yields CDR1 KGHSH and CDR2 LQKENI. With 5 bases clipped from V and 2 bases from J, the junction kept 2 bases outside the gene matches. Here the CDR3 reads CASSSGQQETQYF. The CDR3 DNA is TGTGCCAGCTCATCGGGACAGCAAGAGACCCAGTACTTC.

The chain joins TRBV5-1 to TRBJ2-2; 9 nucleotides agree with TRBD1. V was clipped by 0 bases and J by 5 bases; unmatched bases: 8. Germline V CDR1 and CDR2: SGHRS, YFSETQ. The CDR3 spans 17 residues. The CDR3 sequence: CASSLGTGTGMTGELFF. CDR3 coding DNA: TGCGCCAGCAGCTTGGGCACCGGGACAGGGATGACCGGGGAGCTGTTTTTT. The variable domain in full, completed from reference TRBV5-1 and TRBJ2-2, reads KAGVTQTPRYLIKTRGQQVTLSCSPISGHRSVSWYQQTPGQGLQFLFEYFSETQRNKGNFPGRFSGRQFSNSRSEMNVSTLELGDSALYLCASSLGTGTGMTGELFFGEGSRLTVL.

This chain links TRBV28 with TRBJ1-6, with TRBD1 matching over 7 bases. Trimming at V came to 7 bases and at J to 9 bases, leaving 9 bases not matched to a gene. This CDR3 spans 14 amino acids. Germline V gene sequence: CDR1 MDHEN, CDR2 SYDVKM. The CDR3 DNA reads as TGTGCCAGCAAAGGGGGACAGTGGGGTTCACCCCTCCACTTT. Translation: CASKGGQWGSPLHF.

The V and J genes are TRBV19 and TRBJ1-1, with D uncertain. V gave up 8 bases and J gave up 5 bases, with 12 bases separating them. The CDR3 has 12 residues. In germline, CDR1 is LNHDA, CDR2 SQIVND (reference sequence). The CDR3 loop reads CASVQSGTEAFF. The CDR3, as DNA: TGTGCCAGTGTCCAGTCGGGGACTGAAGCTTTCTTT.

The chain is built from TRBV19 and TRBJ2-7; weak D call: TRBD2 (6 bases). The V and J ends lost 5 bases and 5 bases respectively, with 16 bases between them. The CDR3 sequence is 14 residues long. Germline-derived CDR1 and CDR2 are LNHDA and SQIVND (reference sequence). The chain's CDR3 is CASSPTTSSNEQYF. The CDR3 nucleotides read TGTGCCAGTAGTCCCACGACTAGTTCTAACGAGCAGTACTTC. The complete variable domain, with remaining parts taken from reference TRBV19 and TRBJ2-7, reads DGGITQSPKYLFRKEGQNVTLSCEQNLNHDAMYWYRQDPGQGLRLIYYSQIVNDFQKGDIAEGYSVSREKKESFPLTVTSAQKNPTAFYLCASSPTTSSNEQYFGPGTRLTVT.

The rearrangement links TRBV27 to TRBJ2-5; 13 bases fit TRBD2. CDR3 size: 19 residues. Germline CDR1 MNHEY, CDR2 SMNVEV (reference sequence). V lost 3 bases, J lost 1 base, and 11 bases stayed unmatched. CDR3 sequence: CASSFPTSGGSHTQETQYF. For the CDR3, the DNA is TGTGCCAGCAGTTTCCCGACTAGCGGGGGGTCACATACCCAAGAGACCCAGTACTTC.

V and J are TRBV5-1 and TRBJ2-7; TRBD1 matches at 10 bases. J lost 2 bases, V lost 4 bases, and 6 bases had no gene match. The CDR3 has 15 residues. The germline V gene has CDR1 SGHRS and CDR2 YFSETQ. CDR3 loop: CASSIRTGGTYEQYF. The DNA of the CDR3 is TGCGCCAGCAGCATCCGGACAGGGGGGACCTACGAGCAGTACTTC.